This is a list of T cell receptor beta chains from one sample in a study of T-cell reconstitution after alpha-beta-depleted transplantation in children. In TCRdb, the PCR reads were re-called with MiXCR into one record per CDR3 protein. The data show about 610,000 distinct CDR3 sequences, roughly a tenth seen once. The source material was PBMCs from the stem cell graft donor, sampled from the stem cell graft. The origin of the receptors is a human donor who donated a stem cell graft to a child with acute myeloid leukemia. The CDR3 runs from the conserved cysteine through the conserved F or W. A D gene is named only where the DNA matches it firmly. Only part of the rows carry a size: once, few, many, or a class if the clone is expanded.

cdr3_length,clone_size,d_call,v_call,j_call,cdr3_nt,cdr3_aa
14,many,-,TRBV20-1,TRBJ2-1,TGCAGTGCTAGACCCGGACGAAACTACAATGAGCAGTTCTTC,CSARPGRNYNEQFF
15,few,TRBD1,TRBV20-1,TRBJ2-7,TGCAGTGCTAGACCCTATCCGGGACAGATCTACGAGCAGTACTTC,CSARPYPGQIYEQYF
14,-,-,TRBV20-1,TRBJ2-3,TGCAGTGCTAGAGATTCGAAGCTACCAGATACGCAGTATTTT,CSARDSKLPDTQYF
14,-,-,TRBV5-1,TRBJ2-3,TGCGCCAGCAGCTTGGAAACCGTTACAGATACGCAGTATTTT,CASSLETVTDTQYF
16,once,-,TRBV7-9,TRBJ2-1,TGTGCCAGCAGCCCCTCAGGGTTAGCCTCCTACAATGAGCAGTTCTTC,CASSPSGLASYNEQFF
14,many,TRBD2,TRBV4-2,TRBJ2-3,TGTGCCAGCAGCCCCGGGGAGGGCCAAGATACGCAGTATTTT,CASSPGEGQDTQYF
17,many,-,TRBV6-2/TRBV6-3,TRBJ2-7,TGTGCCAGCAGTTACGACAGGGCGGGGACTATCCTTTACGAGCAGTACTTC,CASSYDRAGTILYEQYF
18,many,TRBD2,TRBV12-3/TRBV12-4,TRBJ2-1,TGTGCCAGCAGTTTCCATTTAGGCGGGAGGGAATCCTACAATGAGCAGTTCTTC,CASSFHLGGRESYNEQFF
18,few,-,TRBV19,TRBJ2-3,TGTGCCAGTAGCGAGACCGGTCGCGGGCCAGGGCTCACAGATACGCAGTATTTT,CASSETGRGPGLTDTQYF
13,many,-,TRBV29-1,TRBJ2-3,TGCAGCGTCCGACTACTTACCTCAGATACGCAGTATTTT,CSVRLLTSDTQYF
12,few,-,TRBV20-1,TRBJ2-7,TGCAGTGCTAGGGGGGACTCCTACGAGCAGTACTTC,CSARGDSYEQYF
15,many,-,TRBV25-1,TRBJ2-3,TGTGCCAGCAGTGAATACCACAGGAGCACAGATACGCAGTATTTT,CASSEYHRSTDTQYF
12,few,-,TRBV20-1,TRBJ2-7,TGCAGTGCTACGGGGACCTCCAACGAGCAGTACTTC,CSATGTSNEQYF
15,-,TRBD2,TRBV7-3,TRBJ2-1,TGTGCCAGCAGCCCATTTAGCGGGCCCTACAATGAGCAGTTCTTC,CASSPFSGPYNEQFF
10,-,-,TRBV29-1,TRBJ1-1,TGCAGCGTTGCGGATCCTGAAGCTTTCTTT,CSVADPEAFF
14,-,TRBD2,TRBV3-1,TRBJ2-7,TGTGCCAGCAGCCGTTTAGCGGGAGATCGCGAGCAGTACTTC,CASSRLAGDREQYF
16,many,-,TRBV6-2/TRBV6-3,TRBJ2-7,TGTGCCAGCACCCTCTCCCTTGAGCGGGTCCCCTACGAGCAGTACTTC,CASTLSLERVPYEQYF
13,-,-,TRBV20-1,TRBJ1-4,TGCAGTGCTTCGGGACCTTCTAATGAAAAACTGTTTTTT,CSASGPSNEKLFF
12,many,-,TRBV29-1,TRBJ2-3,TGCAGCGGGGCCGGGGTGGGAGATACGCAGTATTTT,CSGAGVGDTQYF
15,few,-,TRBV6-1,TRBJ2-1,TGTGCCAGCAGTGAGGGAGAATATCCCTACAATGAGCAGTTCTTC,CASSEGEYPYNEQFF
20,many,-,TRBV11-2,TRBJ2-1,TGTGCCAGCAGCTTGCATGGCAGGGGAGGATCTAGTGCCCCCTACAATGAGCAGTTCTTC,CASSLHGRGGSSAPYNEQFF
17,few,TRBD1,TRBV29-1,TRBJ2-6,TGCAGCGTTTCGTTAGGGGGCGCATCCTCTGGGGCCAACGTCCTGACTTTC,CSVSLGGASSGANVLTF
12,-,-,TRBV29-1,TRBJ2-1,TGCAGCGTTGGGACAGATTACAATGAGCAGTTCTTC,CSVGTDYNEQFF
13,many,-,TRBV12-3/TRBV12-4,TRBJ2-7,TGTGCCAGCACCCTTGGGGGCAACTACGAGCAGTACTTC,CASTLGGNYEQYF
15,few,-,TRBV20-1,TRBJ1-1,TGCAGTGCTTCTAGGGAGGGGGGTTTGGGGACTGAAGCTTTCTTT,CSASREGGLGTEAFF
14,few,TRBD2,TRBV2,TRBJ2-1,TGTGCCAGAGTAGCGGGATTCGGTTACAATGAGCAGTTCTTC,CARVAGFGYNEQFF
15,many,-,TRBV20-1,TRBJ2-3,TGCAGTGCTCAGAGTGTCAGCGGAGGGGCAGATACGCAGTATTTT,CSAQSVSGGADTQYF
14,-,-,TRBV20-1,TRBJ2-7,TGCAGTGCTAGAGAACCGACAGTCCCCTACGAGCAGTACTTC,CSAREPTVPYEQYF
17,-,TRBD2,TRBV14,TRBJ2-3,TGTGCCAGCAGCCATCTGATGACTAGCACCGGGGGAGATACGCAGTATTTT,CASSHLMTSTGGDTQYF
19,-,TRBD1,TRBV12-3/TRBV12-4,TRBJ2-3,TGTGCCAGCAGTTTATTTCCTAGGATCGACAGGGGGCGAACAGATACGCAGTATTTT,CASSLFPRIDRGRTDTQYF
14,many,-,TRBV29-1,TRBJ2-1,TGCAGCGCACCGAAGAGCGGGACAGGCAATGAGCAGTTCTTC,CSAPKSGTGNEQFF
14,few,TRBD1,TRBV24-1,TRBJ1-2,TGTGCCACCAGTGACCAGACAGGGAACTATGGCTACACCTTC,CATSDQTGNYGYTF
15,few,-,TRBV6-1,TRBJ1-1,TGTGCCAGCACCAAAGGACGAATACCGAACACTGAAGCTTTCTTT,CASTKGRIPNTEAFF
13,-,TRBD2,TRBV29-1,TRBJ2-5,TGCAGCGTTGTAGTGGGAGGGGAAGAGACCCAGTACTTC,CSVVVGGEETQYF
17,few,TRBD1,TRBV6-5,TRBJ1-2,TGTGCCAGCAGCTCGAGACAGGGACAAGGACGGAGCTATGGCTACACCTTC,CASSSRQGQGRSYGYTF
13,many,-,TRBV29-1,TRBJ2-7,TGCAGCGTTGTGGCTAGCGCGCCCTACGAGCAGTACTTC,CSVVASAPYEQYF
13,-,-,TRBV5-1,TRBJ2-2,TGCGCCAGCAGCGTCCAGGTTCCCGGGGAGCTGTTTTTT,CASSVQVPGELFF
14,few,-,TRBV19,TRBJ2-7,TGTGCCAGTAGTCGCCGGGTAAGGTTCGACGAGCAGTACTTC,CASSRRVRFDEQYF
17,once,TRBD2,TRBV20-1,TRBJ2-4,TGCTGTGCTGAATGGGGACTAGCGGGAGGGCCGGAAAACATTCAGTACTTC,CCAEWGLAGGPENIQYF
14,few,TRBD1,TRBV20-1,TRBJ1-2,TGCAGTGCTAGGGGTGACAGGGGAAGCTATGGCTACACCTTC,CSARGDRGSYGYTF
11,many,-,TRBV29-1,TRBJ2-1,TGCAGCGTTGACCCGGGCAATGAGCAGTTCTTC,CSVDPGNEQFF
18,few,-,TRBV11-1,TRBJ2-5,TGTGCCAGCAGCTTACTAGGGGGATGGTATACGGTACAAGAGACCCAGTACTTC,CASSLLGGWYTVQETQYF
15,-,-,TRBV3-1,TRBJ1-5,TGTGCCAGCAGCCAAGGGTCCGGGCCCAATCAGCCCCAGCATTTT,CASSQGSGPNQPQHF
13,-,-,TRBV7-9,TRBJ1-2,TGTGCCAGCAGCTTTCAAAGAGATACGGGCTACACCTTC,CASSFQRDTGYTF
15,-,-,TRBV4-3,TRBJ2-1,TGCGCCAGCAGCCAAACCTTACAGGGCTACAATGAGCAGTTCTTC,CASSQTLQGYNEQFF
11,-,-,TRBV7-2,TRBJ2-3,TGTGCCAGCAGCTTAGGCTGGGGGGTCTATTTT,CASSLGWGVYF
16,few,TRBD2,TRBV7-2,TRBJ2-1,TGTGCCAGCAGCGAGCCCGGGACTAGCAGTCTCAATGAGCAGTTCTTC,CASSEPGTSSLNEQFF